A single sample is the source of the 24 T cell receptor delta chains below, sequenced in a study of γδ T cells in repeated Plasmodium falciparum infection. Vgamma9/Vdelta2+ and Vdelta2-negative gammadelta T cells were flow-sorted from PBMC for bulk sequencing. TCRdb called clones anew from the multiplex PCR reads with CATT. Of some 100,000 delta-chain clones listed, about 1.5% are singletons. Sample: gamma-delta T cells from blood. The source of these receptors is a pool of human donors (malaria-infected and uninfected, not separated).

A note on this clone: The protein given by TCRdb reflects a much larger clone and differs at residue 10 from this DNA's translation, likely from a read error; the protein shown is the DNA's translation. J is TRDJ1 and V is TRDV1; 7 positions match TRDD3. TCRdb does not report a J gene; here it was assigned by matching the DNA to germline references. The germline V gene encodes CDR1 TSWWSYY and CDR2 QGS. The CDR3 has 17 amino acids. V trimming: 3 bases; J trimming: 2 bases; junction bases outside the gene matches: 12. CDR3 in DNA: TGTGCTCTTGGGGATGCCAGACTGGGGACCCATACCGATAAACTCATCTTT. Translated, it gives CALGDARLGTHTDKLIF.

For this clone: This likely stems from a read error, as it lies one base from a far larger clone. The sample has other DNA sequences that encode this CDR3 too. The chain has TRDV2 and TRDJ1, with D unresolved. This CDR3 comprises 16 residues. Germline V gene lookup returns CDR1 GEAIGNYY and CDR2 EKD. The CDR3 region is CACDTGGSRYTDKLIF. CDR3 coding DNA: TGTGCTTGTGACACCGGAGGTTCCCGGTACACCGATAAACTCATCTTT.

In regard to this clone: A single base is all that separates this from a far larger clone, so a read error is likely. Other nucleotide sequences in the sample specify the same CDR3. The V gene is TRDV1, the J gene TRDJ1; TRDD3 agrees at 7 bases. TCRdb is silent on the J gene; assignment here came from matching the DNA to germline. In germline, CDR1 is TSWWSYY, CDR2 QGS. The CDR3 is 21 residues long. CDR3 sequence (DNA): TGTGCTCTTGGGGAACGCCGGTACTGGGGATCCGTTACGTTGTACACCGACAAACTCATCTTT. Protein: CALGERRYWGSVTLYTDKLIF.

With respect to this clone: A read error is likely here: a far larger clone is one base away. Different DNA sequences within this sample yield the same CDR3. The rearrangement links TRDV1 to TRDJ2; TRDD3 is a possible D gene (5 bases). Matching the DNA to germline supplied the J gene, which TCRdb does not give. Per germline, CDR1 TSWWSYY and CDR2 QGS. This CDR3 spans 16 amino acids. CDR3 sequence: CALGEWGCGRTAQLFF. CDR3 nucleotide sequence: TGCGCTCTTGGGGAATGGGGCTGTGGGAGGACAGCACAACTCTTCTTT.

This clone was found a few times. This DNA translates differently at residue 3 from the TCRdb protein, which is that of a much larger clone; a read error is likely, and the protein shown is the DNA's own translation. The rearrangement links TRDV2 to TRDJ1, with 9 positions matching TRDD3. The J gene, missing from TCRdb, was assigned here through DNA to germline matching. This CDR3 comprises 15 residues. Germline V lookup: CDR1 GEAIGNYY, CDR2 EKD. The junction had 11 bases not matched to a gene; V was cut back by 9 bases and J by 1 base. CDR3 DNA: TGTGCCCGCAATTCCCTGGGGGATCCCACCGATAAACTCATCTTT. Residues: CARNSLGDPTDKLIF.

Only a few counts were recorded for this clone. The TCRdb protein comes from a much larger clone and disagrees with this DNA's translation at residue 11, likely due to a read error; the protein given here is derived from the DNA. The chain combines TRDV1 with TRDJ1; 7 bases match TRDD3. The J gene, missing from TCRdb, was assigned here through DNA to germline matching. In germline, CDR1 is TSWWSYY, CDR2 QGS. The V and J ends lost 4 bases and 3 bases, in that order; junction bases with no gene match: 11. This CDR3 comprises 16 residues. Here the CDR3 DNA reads TGTGCTCTTGGGGGAGAGGGATACTCCTGCGCCGATAAACTCATCTTT. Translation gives CALGGEGYSCADKLIF.

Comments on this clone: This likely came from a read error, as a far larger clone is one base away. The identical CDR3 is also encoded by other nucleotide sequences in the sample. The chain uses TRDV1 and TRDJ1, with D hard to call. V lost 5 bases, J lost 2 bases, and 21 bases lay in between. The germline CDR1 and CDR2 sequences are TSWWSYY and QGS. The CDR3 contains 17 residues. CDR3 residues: CALGKGPPADGTDKLIF. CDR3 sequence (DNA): TGTGCTCTTGGGAAGGGGCCTCCCGCGGATGGGACCGATAAACTCATCTTT.

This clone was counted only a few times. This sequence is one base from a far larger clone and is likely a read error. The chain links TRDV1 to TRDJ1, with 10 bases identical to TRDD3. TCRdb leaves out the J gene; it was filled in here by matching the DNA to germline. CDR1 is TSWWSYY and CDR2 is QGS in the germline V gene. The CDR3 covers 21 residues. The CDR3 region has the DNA TGTGCCCTTGGGGAACCTACCTACCTCCCTTACTGGGGGATTCAGACCGATAAACTCATCTTT. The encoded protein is CALGEPTYLPYWGIQTDKLIF.

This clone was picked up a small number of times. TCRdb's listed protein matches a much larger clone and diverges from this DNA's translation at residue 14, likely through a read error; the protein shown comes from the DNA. This CDR3 reads CALGESTQYWGVYSDKLIF. CDR3 DNA: TGTGCTCTTGGGGAATCTACGCAGTACTGGGGAGTGTACAGCGATAAACTCATCTTT. The chain joins TRDV1 to TRDJ1, with 7 bases aligning to TRDD3. Germline V gene lookup returns CDR1 TSWWSYY and CDR2 QGS. The CDR3 length is 19 residues. V dropped 2 bases and J dropped 4; count of bases not matched to a gene: 19.

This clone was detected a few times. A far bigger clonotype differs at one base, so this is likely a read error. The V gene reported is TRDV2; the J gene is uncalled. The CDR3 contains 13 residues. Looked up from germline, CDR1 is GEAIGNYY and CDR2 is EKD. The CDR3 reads CACDTGYTDKLIF. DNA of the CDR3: TGTGCCTGTGACACCGGGTACACCGATAAACTAATCTTT.

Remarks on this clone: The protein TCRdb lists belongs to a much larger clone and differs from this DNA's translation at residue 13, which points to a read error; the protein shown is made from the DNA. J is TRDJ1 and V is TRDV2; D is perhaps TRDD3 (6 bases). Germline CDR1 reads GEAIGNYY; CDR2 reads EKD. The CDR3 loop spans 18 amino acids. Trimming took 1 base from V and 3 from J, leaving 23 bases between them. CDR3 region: CACDTWGSCKGNADKLIF. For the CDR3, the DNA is TGTGCCTGTGACACTTGGGGATCCTGTAAGGGGAACGCCGATAAACTCATCTTT.

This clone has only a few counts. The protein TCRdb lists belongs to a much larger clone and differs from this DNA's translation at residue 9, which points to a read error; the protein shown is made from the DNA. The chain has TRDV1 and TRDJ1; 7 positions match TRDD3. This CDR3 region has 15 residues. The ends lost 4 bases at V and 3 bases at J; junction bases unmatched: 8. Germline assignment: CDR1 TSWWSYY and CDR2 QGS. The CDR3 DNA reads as TGTGCTCTTGGGGTCCCGGGGGATGCAGCCGATAAACTCATCTTT. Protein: CALGVPGDAADKLIF.

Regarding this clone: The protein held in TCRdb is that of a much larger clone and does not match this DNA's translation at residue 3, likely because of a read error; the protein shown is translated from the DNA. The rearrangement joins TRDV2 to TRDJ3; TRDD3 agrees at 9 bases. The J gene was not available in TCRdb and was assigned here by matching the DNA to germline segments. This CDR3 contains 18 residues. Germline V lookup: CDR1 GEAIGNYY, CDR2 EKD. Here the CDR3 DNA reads TGTGCCCGTGACCCCATCTCCCACTGGGGGAGCCCCACCCGACAGATGTTTTTC. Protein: CARDPISHWGSPTRQMFF.

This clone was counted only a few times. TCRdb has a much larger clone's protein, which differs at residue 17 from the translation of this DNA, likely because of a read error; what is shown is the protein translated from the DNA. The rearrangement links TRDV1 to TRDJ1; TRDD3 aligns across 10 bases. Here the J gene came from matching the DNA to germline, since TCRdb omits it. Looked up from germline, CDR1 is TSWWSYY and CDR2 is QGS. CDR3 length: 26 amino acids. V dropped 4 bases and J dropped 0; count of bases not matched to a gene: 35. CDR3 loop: CALGATPSWLSTGGFHQFYHTDKLIF. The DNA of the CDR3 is TGTGCTCTTGGGGCCACGCCTTCTTGGCTATCAACTGGGGGATTTCATCAATTTTATCACACCGATAAACTCATCTTT.

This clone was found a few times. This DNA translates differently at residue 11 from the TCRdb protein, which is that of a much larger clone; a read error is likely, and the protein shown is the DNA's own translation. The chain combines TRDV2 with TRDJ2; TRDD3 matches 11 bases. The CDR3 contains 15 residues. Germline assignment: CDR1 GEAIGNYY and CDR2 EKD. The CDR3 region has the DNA TGTGCCTGTGACTGGGGGATACGCGGGACAGAACAACTCTTCTTT. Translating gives CACDWGIRGTEQLFF.

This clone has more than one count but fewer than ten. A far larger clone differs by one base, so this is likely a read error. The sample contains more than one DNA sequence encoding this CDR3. The CDR3 spells CALGPGGPLYTDKLIF. In DNA, the CDR3 is TGTGCTCTTGGGCCTGGAGGACCCCTGTACACCGATAAACTCATCTTT. The chain recombines TRDV1 with TRDJ1, with unresolved D. This CDR3 contains 16 residues. Deletions cut 5 bases from V and 0 bases from J, with 16 bases between. The germline V gene encodes CDR1 TSWWSYY and CDR2 QGS.

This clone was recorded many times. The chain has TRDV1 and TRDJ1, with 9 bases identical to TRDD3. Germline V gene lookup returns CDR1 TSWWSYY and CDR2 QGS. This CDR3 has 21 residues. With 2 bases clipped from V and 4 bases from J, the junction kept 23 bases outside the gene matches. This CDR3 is CALGENGYWGNRAFWHDKLIF. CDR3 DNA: TGTGCTCTTGGGGAAAACGGGTACTGGGGGAATCGGGCCTTTTGGCACGATAAACTCATCTTT.

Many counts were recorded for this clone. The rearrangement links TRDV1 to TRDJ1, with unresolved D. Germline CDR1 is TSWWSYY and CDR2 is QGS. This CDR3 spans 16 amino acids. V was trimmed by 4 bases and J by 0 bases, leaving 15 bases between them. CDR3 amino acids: CALGALGAFYTDKLIF. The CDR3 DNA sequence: TGTGCTCTTGGGGCTCTTGGAGCTTTTTACACCGATAAACTCATCTTT.

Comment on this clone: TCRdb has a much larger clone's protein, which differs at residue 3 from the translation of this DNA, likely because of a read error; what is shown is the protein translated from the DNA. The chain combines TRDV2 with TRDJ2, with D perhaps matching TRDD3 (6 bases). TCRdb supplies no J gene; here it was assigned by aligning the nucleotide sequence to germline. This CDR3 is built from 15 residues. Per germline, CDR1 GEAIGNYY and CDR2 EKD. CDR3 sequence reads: CARDTGGITSAQLFF. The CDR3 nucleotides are TGTGCCCGTGACACCGGAGGGATAACTTCAGCACAACTCTTCTTT.

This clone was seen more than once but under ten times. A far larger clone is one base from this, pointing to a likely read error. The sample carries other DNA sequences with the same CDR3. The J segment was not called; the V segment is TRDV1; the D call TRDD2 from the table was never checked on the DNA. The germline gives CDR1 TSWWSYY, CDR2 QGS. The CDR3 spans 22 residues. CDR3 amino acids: CALGVPGGAFLRNIWGPLGLIF. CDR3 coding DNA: TGTGCTCTTGGGGTCCCCGGTGGGGCCTTCCTACGGAACATCTGGGGTCCTTTAGGGCTCATCTTT.

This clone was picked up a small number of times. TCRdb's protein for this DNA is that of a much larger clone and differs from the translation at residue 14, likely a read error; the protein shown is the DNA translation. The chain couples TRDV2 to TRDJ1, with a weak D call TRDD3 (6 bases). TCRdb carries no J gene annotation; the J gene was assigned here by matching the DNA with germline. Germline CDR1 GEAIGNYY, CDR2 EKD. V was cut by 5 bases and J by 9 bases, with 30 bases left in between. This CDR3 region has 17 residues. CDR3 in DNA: TGTGCCTGTGCGGCCCTCGGCTTCTCCGGGGATGGGGATGAACTCATCTTT. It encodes CACAALGFSGDGDELIF.

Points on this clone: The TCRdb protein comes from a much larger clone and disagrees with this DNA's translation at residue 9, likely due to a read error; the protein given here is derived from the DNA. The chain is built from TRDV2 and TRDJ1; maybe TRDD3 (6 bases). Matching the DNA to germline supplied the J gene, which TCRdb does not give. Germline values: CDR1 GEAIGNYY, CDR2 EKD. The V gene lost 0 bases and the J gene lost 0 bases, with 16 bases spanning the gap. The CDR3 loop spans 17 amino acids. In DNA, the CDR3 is TGTGCCTGTGACACCGTGGGGGTTATTCTGTACACCGATAAACTCATCTTT. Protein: CACDTVGVILYTDKLIF.

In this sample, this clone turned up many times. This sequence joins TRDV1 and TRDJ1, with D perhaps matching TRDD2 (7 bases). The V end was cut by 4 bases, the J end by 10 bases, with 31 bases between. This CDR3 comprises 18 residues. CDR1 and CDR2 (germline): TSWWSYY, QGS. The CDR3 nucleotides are TGTGCTCTTGGGGCGCCCTTCCTCCTCTTGGGGGGACCTACATCACTCATCTTT. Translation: CALGAPFLLLGGPTSLIF.

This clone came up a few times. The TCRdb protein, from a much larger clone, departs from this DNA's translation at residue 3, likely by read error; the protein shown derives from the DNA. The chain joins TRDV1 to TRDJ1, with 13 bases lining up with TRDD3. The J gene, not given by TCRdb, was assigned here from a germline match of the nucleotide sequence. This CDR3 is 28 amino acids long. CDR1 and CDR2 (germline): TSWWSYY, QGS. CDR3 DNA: TGTGCTCCTGGGGAACTTAGTCATGGGTTCCTAAGGGAGCCGTACTGGGGGATACGTAGGGCGTACACCGATAAACTCATCTTT. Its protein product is CAPGELSHGFLREPYWGIRRAYTDKLIF.